This TCR beta chain appears in the sequencing data of a study of blood T cells in healthy people across ages. Study-wide context: Capture by template switching was about one barcoded beta molecule per two T cells.

CDR1 is SGHRS, CDR2 YFSETQ, per germline. The length of the CDR3 is 17 residues. The use of a sample-barcoded 5' primer and a J-beta primer mix characterized a second PCR of 7 to 11 cycles. Each CDR3 protein gets one entry after TCRdb re-called the 5' RACE reads with MiXCR. The repertoire holds 550,000 to 600,000 distinct CDR3 sequences, with about 26% as singletons. The study drew donors from healthy Caucasian individuals in Russia aged roughly 6 to 90. The chain links TRBV5-1 to TRBJ2-1, with a weak D call TRBD2 (5 bases). The J call is uncertain, as TRBJ2-7 better fits the DNA end. This TCR was recovered from a woman aged 70-85 years in good health. The sample comprised blood. Written as DNA, the CDR3 is TGCGCCAGCAGCCGCATTCGGACTGGTCAAAAGGACTACGAGCAGTACTTC. Encoded protein: CASSRIRTGQKDYEQYF.